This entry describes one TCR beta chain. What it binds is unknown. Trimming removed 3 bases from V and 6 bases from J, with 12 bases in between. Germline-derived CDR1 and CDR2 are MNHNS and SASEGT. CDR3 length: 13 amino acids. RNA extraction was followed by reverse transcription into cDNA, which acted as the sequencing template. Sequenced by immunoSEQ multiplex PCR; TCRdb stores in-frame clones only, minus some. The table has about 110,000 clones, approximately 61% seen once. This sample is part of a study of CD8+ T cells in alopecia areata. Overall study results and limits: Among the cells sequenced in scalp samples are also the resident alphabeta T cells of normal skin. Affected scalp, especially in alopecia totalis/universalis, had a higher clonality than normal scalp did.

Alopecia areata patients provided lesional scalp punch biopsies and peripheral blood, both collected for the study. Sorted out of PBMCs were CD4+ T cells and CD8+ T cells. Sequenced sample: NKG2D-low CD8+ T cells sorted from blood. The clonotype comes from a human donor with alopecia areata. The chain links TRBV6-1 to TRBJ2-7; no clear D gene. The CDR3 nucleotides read TGTGCCAGCAGTGAGGTCCCCGCCCGCGAGCAGTACTTC. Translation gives CASSEVPAREQYF.